This T cell receptor (beta chain) was profiled in a study of blood T cell repertoires in COVID-19 (dated by TCRdb to about 2020). Describing the broader study: Samples from collaborators originated in the United States, Italy and Spain and spanned both the acute and convalescent phases of COVID-19. A de-identified subject ID, COVID-19 status, age in years and sex were almost always included in the sample metadata. Where HLA class I and class II types were available, the types were taken from metadata supplied by the sample provider, not from assay-based typing. Subjects who had been exposed to COVID-19, were actively infected with it, or had recovered from it provided the deeply sampled blood TCRbeta repertoires that made up the dataset. The samples were drawn from the first 160 participants of the ongoing ImmuneRACE study and from 950 to 1,500 subjects provided by 6 global collaborators. The repertoires were made available in a free public database intended to serve as a resource for research on the immune response to SARS-CoV-2. The material from the prospective study consisted of cDNA or gDNA derived from T cells, B-cell-depleted T cells, or PBMCs.

TCRbeta CDR3 regions were amplified from genomic DNA by means of the immunoSEQ Assay, a bias-controlled multiplex PCR. In the authors' own workflow: The number of nucleated cells in each sample was estimated from the amplification of reference gene primers within the assay. To quantify the absolute abundance of each unique TCRbeta CDR3 rearrangement, sequence reads were collapsed and filtered. Productive Simpson clonality was computed per sample as the square root of Simpson's diversity index over productive rearrangements. Here the immuneACCESS table is served through TCRdb, limited to in-frame sequences with V and J called. Missing clones are a known gap in these copies; in checked studies unresolved V genes cover under half, and the rest lacks a known reason. Clonal size and the V and J genes are those of that table, whereas D and trimming came from the DNA. The sample yields 130,000 or so clones; approximately 90% were counted once. Of the sample, 7.5% to 8% falls within the top ten clones.

Measured from the cysteine to the phenylalanine, the CDR3 is 13 residues long. Kept here is only the CDR3 DNA, which spans 39 bases and is read in frame from base 1. The junction carries 8 bases between V and J, which are trimmed by 4 bases and 2 bases respectively. CDR1 and CDR2 are read off the germline V gene as MNHEY and SVGEGT. Each collaborating institution followed its own protocols to collect whole blood in K2EDTA tubes. For TCRbeta analysis, collaborators shipped samples in one of three forms: frozen whole blood, isolated PBMCs, or DNA extracted from either of those sample types. Study-wide findings and limitations: How much clinical and demographic metadata was included differed by source and by participant, and the metadata was provided uncurated.

As regards this clone: No antigen is known for it. The record has no base qualities; no much larger clone is one base away.

Input material: peripheral blood. The rearrangement combines TRBV6-2 or TRBV6-3 with TRBJ1-2, with a weak D call of TRBD1 (6 bases match). This clonotype was sampled from a man in his fifties with acute or convalescent COVID-19. The CDR3 protein sequence reads: CASSLGTNYGYTF. The nucleotides are TGTGCCAGCAGTTTAGGGACAAACTATGGCTACACCTTC.